This is a list of T cell receptor beta chains from one sample in a study of cytomegalovirus exposure and HLA in healthy donors. Method: immunoSEQ multiplex PCR; TCRdb's copy keeps in-frame clones and lacks some. The table lists about 95,000 clones, approximately 72% of them singletons. The sequenced sample consisted of PBMCs. The receptors originated from a middle-aged woman in good health and CMV-seropositive. Each CDR3 is given with its conserved first and last residue. The D gene is left open where the match is weak.

>TRBV7-2|15|TRBJ2-1|TRBD1
TGTGCCAGCAGCTTCCGGGACAGGCCCTACAATGAGCAGTTCTTC
CASSFRDRPYNEQFF
>TRBV29-1|14|TRBJ2-3|TRBD2
TGCAGCGTTGAGTCCCCCGCGGGAGACGGTACGCAGTATTTT
CSVESPAGDGTQYF
>TRBV29-1|17|TRBJ2-3|TRBD2
TGCAGCGTGATGGGACTAGCGGGAGGGCAGGGCACAGATACGCAGTATTTT
CSVMGLAGGQGTDTQYF
>TRBV6-1|16|TRBJ2-1|TRBD2
TGTGCCAGCAGTGGGTCTAGCGGGTCGACTTACAATGAGCAGTTCTTC
CASSGSSGSTYNEQFF
>TRBV7-8|16|TRBJ2-3|TRBD2
TGTGCCAGCAGCTCGGGACTAGCGACTAGCACAGATACGCAGTATTTT
CASSSGLATSTDTQYF
>TRBV19|15|TRBJ1-4|TRBD1
TGTGCCAGTAGTGCGAGGGGGCGAACTAATGAAAAACTGTTTTTT
CASSARGRTNEKLFF
>TRBV6-1|15|TRBJ2-3|.
TGTGCCAGCAGTGAAGCGCTACAGTCTTGGGATACGCAGTATTTT
CASSEALQSWDTQYF
>TRBV15|15|TRBJ2-3|.
TGTGCCACCAGCAGGGACGGGAAGAGCACAGATACGCAGTATTTT
CATSRDGKSTDTQYF
>TRBV6-1|16|TRBJ1-5|.
TGTGCCAGCAGTGGGGCTCAGGGGTTAAGCAATCAGCCCCAGCATTTT
CASSGAQGLSNQPQHF
>TRBV5-1|15|TRBJ2-5|TRBD2
TGCGCCAGCAGCCCTGGACTAGCGGAGGGGTGGGAGCAGTACTTC
CASSPGLAEGWEQYF
>TRBV5-8|16|TRBJ1-2|TRBD1
TGTGCCAGCAGCTCCCGGCCGACAGGGGGCGGCTATGGCTACACCTTC
CASSSRPTGGGYGYTF
>TRBV7-2|15|TRBJ2-7|TRBD2
TGTGCCAGCAGCTTAGGCGGGAGGGCCAGCGACGAGCAGTACTTC
CASSLGGRASDEQYF
>TRBV2|14|TRBJ2-7|TRBD1
TGTGCCAGCAGTCAGACCGGGACAGGGAACGAGCAGTACTTC
CASSQTGTGNEQYF
>TRBV15|14|TRBJ2-3|.
TGTGCCACCAGCAGAGAATTCCCGAGAAGTACGCAGTATTTT
CATSREFPRSTQYF
>TRBV6-6|14|TRBJ2-5|TRBD2
TGTGCCAGCAGTACTAGCGCGTACCAAGAGACCCAGTACTTC
CASSTSAYQETQYF
>TRBV6-6|16|TRBJ2-5|TRBD1
TGTGCCAGCAGTTACTCGGGACAGGGGGTTTCGGAGACCCAGTACTTC
CASSYSGQGVSETQYF
>TRBV2|14|TRBJ1-6|.
TGTGCCAGCAAACAGACCGGGGTAAATTCACCCCTCCACTTT
CASKQTGVNSPLHF